The clone carrying this T cell receptor (beta chain) has more than one count but fewer than ten. Libraries were prepared by immunoSEQ multiplex PCR; TCRdb keeps only in-frame clonotypes and omits some of them. The table lists roughly 250,000 clones, about 68% of them singletons. This sample was taken from a study of blood T cell repertoires in COVID-19. Whole-study context: PBMCs, B-cell-depleted T cells, or T cells provided the cDNA or gDNA that made up the material.

Germline CDR1 reads MNHNS; CDR2 reads SASEGT. V was pared by 3 bases and J by 4 bases, with 10 bases between. The CDR3 loop spans 14 amino acids. This clonotype was obtained from a woman older than 75 with acute or convalescent COVID-19. The rearrangement uses TRBV6-1 and TRBJ1-3, with no clear D. Source material: peripheral blood. The CDR3 spells CASSDALGGNTIYF. In DNA, the CDR3 is TGTGCCAGCAGTGATGCATTGGGCGGAAACACCATATATTTT.